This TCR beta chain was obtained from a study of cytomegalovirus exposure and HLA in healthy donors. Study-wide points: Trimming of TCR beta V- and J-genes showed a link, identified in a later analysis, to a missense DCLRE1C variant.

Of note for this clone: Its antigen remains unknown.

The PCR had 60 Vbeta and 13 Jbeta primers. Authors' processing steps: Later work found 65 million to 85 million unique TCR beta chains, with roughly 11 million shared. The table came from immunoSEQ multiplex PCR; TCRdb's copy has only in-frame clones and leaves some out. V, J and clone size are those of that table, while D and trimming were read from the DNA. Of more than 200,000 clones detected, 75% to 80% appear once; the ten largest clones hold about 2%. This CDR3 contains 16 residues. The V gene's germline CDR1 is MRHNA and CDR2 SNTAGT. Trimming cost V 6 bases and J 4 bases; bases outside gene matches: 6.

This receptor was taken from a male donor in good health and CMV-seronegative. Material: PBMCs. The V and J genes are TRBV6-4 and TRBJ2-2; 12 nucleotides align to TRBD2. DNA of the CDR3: TGTGCCAGCAGCCCTTCGACTAGCGGGGGCACCGGGGAGCTGTTTTTT. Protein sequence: CASSPSTSGGTGELFF.